This TCR beta chain stems from a study of cytomegalovirus exposure and HLA in healthy donors. The V gene's germline CDR1 is MGHRA and CDR2 YSYEKL. V lost 1 base to trimming and J lost 9 bases, with 10 bases between them. The CDR3 spans 13 residues. Donors consisted of healthy bone marrow donors. Both 60 Vbeta primers and 13 Jbeta primers went into the PCR. The method was immunoSEQ multiplex PCR; TCRdb's version includes in-frame clones alone and lacks a portion of them. The sample yields roughly 190,000 clones, 75% to 85% seen once. Study observations and caveats: A later analysis by the authors found several of the most significant clusters apparently linked to common viral pathogens. In a later analysis, donors in an Asian-associated ancestry cluster reportedly had fewer N-insertions in productive TCRs than the cohort mean.

This clone was counted once. Its matching antigen is unknown. The sequencing input was PBMCs. This chain connects TRBV4-1 to TRBJ1-5; D gene uncertain. This receptor was taken from a woman younger than 45 in good health and CMV-seropositive. In DNA, the CDR3 is TGCGCCAGCAGCCAAGTGACGGGAGGGCCCCAGCATTTT. This translates into CASSQVTGGPQHF.